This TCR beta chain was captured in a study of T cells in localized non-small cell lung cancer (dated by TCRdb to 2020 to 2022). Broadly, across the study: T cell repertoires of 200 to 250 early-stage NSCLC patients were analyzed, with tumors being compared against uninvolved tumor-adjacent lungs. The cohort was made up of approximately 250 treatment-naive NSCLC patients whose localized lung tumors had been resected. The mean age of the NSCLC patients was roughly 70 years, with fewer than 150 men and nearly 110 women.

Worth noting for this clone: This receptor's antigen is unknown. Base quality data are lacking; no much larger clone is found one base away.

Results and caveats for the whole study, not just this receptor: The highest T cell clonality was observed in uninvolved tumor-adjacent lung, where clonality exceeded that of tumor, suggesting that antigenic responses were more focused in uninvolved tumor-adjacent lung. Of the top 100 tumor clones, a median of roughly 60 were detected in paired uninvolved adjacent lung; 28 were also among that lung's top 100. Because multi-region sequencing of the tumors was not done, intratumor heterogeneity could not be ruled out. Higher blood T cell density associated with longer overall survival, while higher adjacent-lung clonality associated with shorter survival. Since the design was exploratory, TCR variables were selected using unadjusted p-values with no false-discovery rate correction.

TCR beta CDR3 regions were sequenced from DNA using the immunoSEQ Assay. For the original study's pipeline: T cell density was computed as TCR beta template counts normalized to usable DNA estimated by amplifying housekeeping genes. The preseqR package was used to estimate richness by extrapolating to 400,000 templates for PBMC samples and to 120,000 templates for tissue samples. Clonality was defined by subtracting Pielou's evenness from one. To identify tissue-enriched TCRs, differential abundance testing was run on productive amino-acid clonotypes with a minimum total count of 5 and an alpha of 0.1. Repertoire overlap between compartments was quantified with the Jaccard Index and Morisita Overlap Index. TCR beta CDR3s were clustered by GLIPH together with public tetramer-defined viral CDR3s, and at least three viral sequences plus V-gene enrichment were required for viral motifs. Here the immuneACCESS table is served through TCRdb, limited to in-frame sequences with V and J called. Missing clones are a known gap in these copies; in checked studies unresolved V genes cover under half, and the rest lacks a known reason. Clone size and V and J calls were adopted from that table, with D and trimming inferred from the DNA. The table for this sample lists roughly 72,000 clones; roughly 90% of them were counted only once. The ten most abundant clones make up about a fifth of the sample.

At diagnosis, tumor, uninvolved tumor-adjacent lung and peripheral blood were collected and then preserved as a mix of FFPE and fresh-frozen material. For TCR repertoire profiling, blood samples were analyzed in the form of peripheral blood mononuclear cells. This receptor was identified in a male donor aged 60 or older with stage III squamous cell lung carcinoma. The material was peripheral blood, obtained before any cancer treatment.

The CDR3 region: CASSVEVGGSGYGYTF. The DNA sequence is as follows: TGTGCCAGCAGCGTAGAGGTGGGGGGGTCCGGGTATGGCTACACCTTC. The chain is assembled from TRBV9 and TRBJ1-2; TRBD1 is perhaps the D gene, given 5 matching bases. The germline V gene supplies CDR1 SGDLS and CDR2 YYNGEE. Counted from cysteine to phenylalanine, this CDR3 has 16 amino acids. Kept here is only the CDR3 DNA, which spans 48 bases and is read in frame from base 1. Trimming takes 0 bases from V and 5 bases from J, and the germline ends sit 17 bases apart.